The 9 T cell receptor beta chains below all came from one sample that was sequenced in a study of Graves' ophthalmopathy and Graves' hyperthyroidism. Transcripts of RNA were the source for amplifying TCR beta CDR3 regions. Scientists carried out first-round RT-PCR using HTBI primers and then a second-round multiplex PCR. TCRdb independently ran MiXCR on the multiplex PCR reads; one entry per CDR3 protein. The sample consists of a few hundred thousand distinct CDR3 sequences, about a sixth of them appearing once. The sequenced sample consisted of peripheral blood. The source is an adult woman with stable Graves' hyperthyroidism.

In this sample, this clonotype turned up many times. A much larger clone lies one base from this, so it may be a read error. The chain links TRBV12-3 or TRBV12-4 to TRBJ2-7; 11 bases agree with TRBD2. With 7 bases clipped from V and 3 bases from J, the junction kept 17 bases outside the gene matches. The CDR3 is 18 residues long. The CDR3 here is CASNSATSGESWGYEQYF. CDR3 coding DNA: TGTGCCAGCAACTCCGCGACTAGCGGGGAGTCCTGGGGCTACGAGCAGTACTTC.

This clonotype has ten or more counts. V gene TRBV6-1 combines with J gene TRBJ2-7, with 9 bases aligning to TRBD2. V gave up 3 bases and J gave up 3 bases; unmatched junction bases: 3. CDR1 is MNHNS and CDR2 is SASEGT in the germline V gene. The CDR3 has 14 amino acids. In nucleotides, the CDR3 is TGTGCCAGCAGTGAGCTAGCGGGGAGCTACGAGCAGTACTTC. Its translation is CASSELAGSYEQYF.

This clonotype has ten or more counts. This may stem from a read error, because a much larger clone lies one nucleotide away. This rearrangement joins TRBV6-1 to TRBJ1-2; 7 bases line up with TRBD1. This CDR3 contains 14 residues. Germline loops: CDR1 MNHNS, CDR2 SASEGT. CDR3 residues: CVSRPPRDSDGYTF. CDR3 nucleotides: TGTGTCAGCAGGCCCCCCCGGGACAGTGATGGCTACACCTTC.

This clonotype showed up many times. This chain uses TRBV4-2 with TRBJ2-7; 10 bases fit TRBD2. Per the germline V gene, CDR1 is LGHNA and CDR2 is YNFKEQ. With V trimmed by 0 bases and J by 4 bases, 6 bases remained unmatched. This CDR3 comprises 16 residues. The CDR3 DNA follows: TGTGCCAGCAGCCAAGAGCCTAGCGGGAGTGGGTACGAGCAGTACTTC. Its protein product is CASSQEPSGSGYEQYF.

This clonotype was recorded at least ten times. The CDR3 coding sequence is TGTGCCAGCAGTTTGCTTCCGGATACGCAGTATTTT. Its protein is CASSLLPDTQYF. V and J are TRBV28 and TRBJ2-3, with D unclear. The CDR3 sequence is 12 residues long. Between the trimmed V and J ends, which lost 3 bases and 6 bases, there was a span of 7 bases. Germline CDR1 MDHEN, CDR2 SYDVKM.

This clonotype was observed at least ten times. The V call is TRBV27, the J call TRBJ2-5; 9 nucleotides match TRBD1. Germline values: CDR1 MNHEY, CDR2 SMNVEV (reference sequence). The CDR3 is 12 residues long. Trimming removed 8 bases from V and 6 bases from J; junction bases left unmatched: 4. CDR3 nucleotides: TGTGCCAGCCGGGACAGGGAGCAGACCCAGTACTTC. Encoded protein: CASRDREQTQYF.

This clonotype was seen ten or more times. The chain links TRBV30 to TRBJ2-7; no firm D call. There are 14 residues in the CDR3. The V gene lost 0 bases and the J gene lost 1 base, with 10 bases spanning the gap. Germline V CDR1 and CDR2: GTSNPN, SVGIG (reference sequence). DNA for the CDR3: TGTGCCTGGAGTGTATTCCCTAGGTCCTACGAGCAGTACTTC. Protein: CAWSVFPRSYEQYF. The whole variable domain, filled in from reference TRBV30 and TRBJ2-7, reads SQTIHQWPATLVQPVGSPLSLECTVEGTSNPNLYWYRQAAGRGLQLLFYSVGIGQISSEVPQNLSASRPQDRQFILSSKKLLLSDSGFYLCAWSVFPRSYEQYFGPGTRLTVT.

This clonotype was seen at least ten times. This chain uses TRBV19 with TRBJ2-7; 7 bases are shared with TRBD2. V was clipped by 6 bases and J by 3 bases; unmatched bases: 8. The germline gives CDR1 LNHDA, CDR2 SQIVND (reference sequence). The length of the CDR3 is 14 residues. The DNA for the CDR3 is TGTGCCAGTAGGATGCGGGCGGGGGACTACGAGCAGTACTTC. Its translation: CASRMRAGDYEQYF.

In the case of this clonotype: Being one base from a much bigger clone, this may be a read error. V gene TRBV6-2 or TRBV6-3 combines with J gene TRBJ2-7; D may be TRBD1 (5 bases). CDR3 size: 13 residues. Germline V CDR1 and CDR2: MNHEY, SVGEGT. CDR3 DNA sequence: TGTGCCAGCAGATGGACATCCTCCTGCGAGCAGTACTTC. This encodes CASRWTSSCEQYF.